This T cell receptor (beta chain) derives from a study of T-cell reconstitution after alpha-beta-depleted transplantation in children. This clonotype was observed many times. Its antigen is unknown. Study results and limitations: The origin of alpha-beta T cells about two months after transplant was reportedly several hundred expanded graft clones. Most T-cell counts and diversity one year after the transplant came from T cells that were newly produced. Day-60 TCRbeta diversity that was high in some patients was derived from surviving recipient T cells and thymic progenitors.

Unique molecular identifiers tagged the TCRbeta library. TCRdb re-derived calls from the PCR reads in MiXCR, one entry per CDR3 protein. The table has under 850,000 distinct CDR3 sequences, around 13% seen once; the top ten hold 0.79%. Sequencing was performed on PBMCs, taken before TCRalphabeta/CD19-depleted stem cell transplant. The clonotype was recovered from a girl aged 2 to 10 with congenital amegakaryocytic thrombocytopenia, due to receive a stem cell transplant.

The CDR3 protein is CSAPPSMNTEAFF. The CDR3 DNA is TGCAGTGCCCCCCCCAGTATGAACACTGAAGCTTTCTTT. V gene TRBV20-1 combines with J gene TRBJ1-1, with D hard to call. The CDR3 spans 13 residues. Germline CDR1 DFQATT, CDR2 SNEGSKA (reference sequence). The ends were cut back, 6 bases at V and 0 bases at J, with 11 bases in the middle.